A single sample gave rise to the 22 T cell receptor beta chains below, sequenced in a study of OX40 agonist ivuxolimab in advanced cancers. Generated by immunoSEQ multiplex PCR, the TCRdb table keeps only in-frame clones and is missing some. The data hold over 55,000 clones, with 91% observed a single time. The sample in question was CD4+ or CD8+ T cells sorted from blood, obtained in a trial of the OX40 agonist ivuxolimab. Receptors originate from an adult with an advanced solid tumor such as melanoma, head and neck, liver or kidney cancer.

This clone was counted once. V gene TRBV19 combines with J gene TRBJ1-2, with D possibly matching TRBD1 (5 bases). Germline V lookup: CDR1 LNHDA, CDR2 SQIVND (reference sequence). V was pared by 7 bases and J by 5 bases, with 20 bases between. The CDR3 contains 15 residues. Here the CDR3 reads CASTLESQGKYGYTF. The CDR3 DNA reads as TGTGCCAGTACTCTTGAGTCCCAGGGAAAATATGGCTACACCTTC.

CDR3 amino acids: CASSSDNWDEKLFF. The DNA of the CDR3 is TGTGCCAGCAGCTCGGACAATTGGGATGAAAAACTGTTTTTT. The genes are TRBV11-2 and TRBJ1-4; D may be TRBD1 (5 bases). V was clipped by 4 bases and J by 6 bases, with 12 bases between them. Per the germline V gene, CDR1 is SGHAT and CDR2 is FQNNGV. This CDR3 comprises 14 residues.

CDR3 sequence (DNA): TGTGCCAGCAGTGATTCAGGGAACACTGAAGCTTTCTTT. It codes for CASSDSGNTEAFF. The chain links TRBV6-4 to TRBJ1-1, with D unresolved. Deletions cut 3 bases from V and 1 base from J, with 6 bases between. Germline lookup yields CDR1 MRHNA and CDR2 SNTAGT. The CDR3 has 13 residues.

V is TRBV11-3 and J is TRBJ2-5; D is ambiguous. Per germline, CDR1 SGHNT and CDR2 YENEEA. The CDR3 extends over 12 amino acids. V was pared by 0 bases and J by 4 bases, with 3 bases between. CDR3 in DNA: TGTGCCAGCAGCTTAGATCGAGAGACCCAGTACTTC. Translation gives CASSLDRETQYF. The full variable domain, completed using reference TRBV11-3 and TRBJ2-5, is EAGVVQSPRYKIIEKKQPVAFWCNPISGHNTLYWYLQNLGQGPELLIRYENEEAVDDSQLPKDRFSAERLKGVDSTLKIQPAELGDSAVYLCASSLDRETQYFGPGTRLLVL.

V gene TRBV4-3 combines with J gene TRBJ2-1; 7 nucleotides agree with TRBD2. Trimming removed 4 bases from V and 7 bases from J; junction bases left unmatched: 1. CDR1 LGHNA and CDR2 YSLEER come from the germline V gene. The CDR3 is made up of 12 amino acids. The CDR3 protein is CASSRGSNEQFF. For the CDR3, the DNA is TGCGCCAGCAGCCGCGGGAGTAATGAGCAGTTCTTC.

V and J are TRBV6-6 and TRBJ2-7; 10 positions agree with TRBD1. Trimming took 4 bases from V and 1 from J; bases not matched to a gene: 1. The germline CDR1 and CDR2 sequences are MNHNY and SVGAGI (reference sequence). The CDR3 totals 14 residues. The CDR3 DNA sequence: TGTGCCAGCAGTTGGACAGGGGGGTCCTACGAGCAGTACTTC. The encoded protein is CASSWTGGSYEQYF.

This clone was counted between two and nine times. V gene TRBV19 combines with J gene TRBJ1-1; the D is unclear. Looked up from germline, CDR1 is LNHDA and CDR2 is SQIVND (reference sequence). Deletions cut 3 bases from V and 2 bases from J, with 10 bases between. The CDR3 runs to 14 residues. CDR3 in DNA: TGTGCCAGTAGTATTGCGAAAGGTAACACTGAAGCTTTCTTT. Translating gives CASSIAKGNTEAFF.

The V gene is TRBV19, the J gene TRBJ2-5; D unresolved. The CDR3 covers 14 residues. V was pared by 6 bases and J by 2 bases, with 13 bases between. The germline gives CDR1 LNHDA, CDR2 SQIVND (reference sequence). The CDR3 region is CASSRGDTQETQYF. CDR3 nucleotide sequence: TGTGCCAGTAGCCGAGGTGACACTCAAGAGACCCAGTACTTC. The variable domain in full, completed from reference TRBV19 and TRBJ2-5, reads DGGITQSPKYLFRKEGQNVTLSCEQNLNHDAMYWYRQDPGQGLRLIYYSQIVNDFQKGDIAEGYSVSREKKESFPLTVTSAQKNPTAFYLCASSRGDTQETQYFGPGTRLLVL.

The chain couples TRBV10-3 to TRBJ2-5; the D is unclear. The CDR3 has 12 residues. V lost 0 bases to trimming and J lost 5 bases, with 4 bases between them. CDR1 is ENHRY and CDR2 is SYGVKD in the germline V gene. CDR3 in DNA: TGTGCCATCAGTGAGTCGACGGAGACCCAGTACTTC. It encodes CAISESTETQYF.

This sequence joins TRBV30 and TRBJ2-1, with TRBD2 identical over 9 bases. Germline values: CDR1 GTSNPN, CDR2 SVGIG (reference sequence). CDR3 length equals 20 residues. The ends lost 2 bases at V and 9 bases at J; junction bases unmatched: 26. CDR3 sequence reads: CAWSPSRILAGAGVVREQFF. CDR3 coding DNA: TGTGCCTGGAGTCCATCAAGAATACTAGCGGGCGCGGGAGTAGTACGTGAGCAGTTCTTC.

V usage is TRBV4-3 and J usage is TRBJ2-7, with D unclear. The V gene's germline CDR1 is LGHNA and CDR2 YSLEER. This CDR3 contains 16 residues. The V and J ends lost 2 bases and 3 bases respectively, with 17 bases between them. The CDR3 DNA is TGCGCCAGCAGCCAATTAATGCCCAGGACGGGCTACGAGCAGTACTTC. Amino acid sequence: CASSQLMPRTGYEQYF.

This chain connects TRBV5-6 to TRBJ2-3; D is possibly TRBD1 (6 bases). V shed 5 bases and J shed 9 bases, with 34 bases lying between them. Germline V gene sequence: CDR1 SGHDT, CDR2 YYEEEE. The CDR3 runs 19 residues. CDR3 amino acids: CASRKEGEAEIRNRYTQYF. The CDR3 DNA is TGTGCCAGCAGGAAAGAGGGGGAAGCGGAGATACGCAATCGCTACACGCAGTATTTT. Full variable domain (rest looked up from reference TRBV5-6 and TRBJ2-3): DAGVTQSPTHLIKTRGQQVTLRCSPKSGHDTVSWYQQALGQGPQFIFQYYEEEERQRGNFPDRFSGHQFPNYSSELNVNALLLGDSALYLCASRKEGEAEIRNRYTQYFGPGTRLTVL.

With regard to this clone: The same CDR3 is also encoded by other DNA sequences in this sample. The V call is TRBV6-5, the J call TRBJ1-3; perhaps TRBD1 as D (6 bases). The V gene lost 5 bases and the J gene lost 6 bases, with 17 bases spanning the gap. Per the germline V gene, CDR1 is MNHEY and CDR2 is SVGAGI. The CDR3 sequence is 15 residues long. DNA for the CDR3: TGTGCCAGCAGTCCTAGGCAGGGGCAATTAAACACCATATATTTT. Protein sequence: CASSPRQGQLNTIYF.

This rearrangement joins TRBV7-2 to TRBJ1-2, with a weak D call TRBD1 (5 bases). Trimming cost V 5 bases and J 4 bases, with 14 bases left between them. CDR3 length equals 14 residues. Germline values: CDR1 SGHTA, CDR2 FQGNSA. CDR3 DNA sequence: TGTGCCAGCAGCCGTATTCAGGGCGGCTATGGCTACACCTTC. This codes for CASSRIQGGYGYTF.

This clone was seen a single time. The chain uses TRBV5-6 and TRBJ2-2, with TRBD1 as a possible D gene (6 bases). Germline values: CDR1 SGHDT, CDR2 YYEEEE. The V end was cut by 1 base, the J end by 1 base, with 8 bases between. The CDR3 sequence is 15 residues long. The DNA of the CDR3 is TGTGCCAGCAGCTTGTTACAGGGGAACACCGGGGAGCTGTTTTTT. Translation: CASSLLQGNTGELFF.

The chain is built from TRBV6-5 and TRBJ2-5; 11 nucleotides align to TRBD1. Looked up from germline, CDR1 is MNHEY and CDR2 is SVGAGI. V was clipped by 2 bases and J by 4 bases; unmatched bases: 6. This CDR3 is built from 16 residues. CDR3 sequence (DNA): TGTGCCAGCAGTTACCGGGGACAGGGGGACAGAGAGACCCAGTACTTC. Protein: CASSYRGQGDRETQYF.

Comment on this clone: Mismatch with germline at one junction end may stem from a read error. Distinct nucleotide sequences in the sample also encode this CDR3. This chain connects TRBV5-8 to TRBJ2-5; 7 positions match TRBD2. The CDR3 contains 12 residues. Germline CDR1 and CDR2: SGHTS and YDEGEE. CDR3 DNA sequence: TGTGCTAGCAGCCCCGCGGGGGTGACCCAGTACTTC. It specifies CASSPAGVTQYF. The complete variable domain, with remaining parts taken from reference TRBV5-8 and TRBJ2-5, reads EAGVTQSPTHLIKTRGQQATLRCSPISGHTSVYWYQQALGLGLQFLLWYDEGEERNRGNFPPRFSGRQFPNYSSELNVNALELEDSALYLCASSPAGVTQYFGPGTRLLVL.

This clone has only one observation. The chain is built from TRBV29-1 and TRBJ2-1, with 10 bases that match TRBD2. The V gene end was trimmed by 5 bases and the J gene end by 2 bases; junction bases not matched to a gene: 3. The CDR3 covers 14 residues. CDR1 and CDR2 from the germline V gene are SQVTM and ANQGSEA. The CDR3 coding sequence is TGCAGCGTTTTAGCGGGAGGCCCCTACAATGAGCAGTTCTTC. Translating gives CSVLAGGPYNEQFF.

This clone has only a few counts. V is TRBV5-5 and J is TRBJ2-1; D might be TRBD2 (6 bases). Trimming took 2 bases from V and 0 from J, leaving 6 bases between them. From germline, CDR1 is SGHKS and CDR2 YYEKEE (reference sequence). The CDR3 length is 14 residues. CDR3 loop: CASSFGGSYNEQFF. CDR3 nucleotides: TGTGCCAGCAGCTTCGGGGGCTCCTACAATGAGCAGTTCTTC.

The genes are TRBV5-1 and TRBJ2-1; TRBD2 matches at 10 bases. V dropped 3 bases and J dropped 5; count of bases not matched to a gene: 5. Germline values: CDR1 SGHRS, CDR2 YFSETQ. The CDR3 loop spans 15 amino acids. CDR3 protein: CASSYLAGGNNEQFF. The CDR3 DNA reads as TGCGCCAGCAGCTACTTAGCGGGAGGTAACAATGAGCAGTTCTTC.

V gene TRBV18 combines with J gene TRBJ2-2, with D perhaps assigned TRBD1 or TRBD2 (6 bases each). Deletions cut 1 base from V and 0 bases from J, with 12 bases between. CDR1 is KGHSH, CDR2 LQKENI, per germline. The CDR3 is made up of 17 amino acids. In DNA form, the CDR3 reads TGTGCCAGCTCACCACGGGGGGCAGGGCCGAACACCGGGGAGCTGTTTTTT. Its protein is CASSPRGAGPNTGELFF.

The chain combines TRBV6-5 with TRBJ2-5; a weak D match, TRBD2 (5 bases). Germline CDR1 reads MNHEY; CDR2 reads SVGAGI. The V and J ends lost 8 bases and 5 bases respectively, with 12 bases between them. There are 12 residues in the CDR3. For the CDR3, the DNA is TGTGCCAGCCGACTACCGCCCGAGACCCAGTACTTC. It codes for CASRLPPETQYF.